What follows are 23 T cell receptor beta chains derived from one specimen sequenced in a study of T cell responses to AZD1222 COVID-19 vaccine. Repertoires were generated with immunoSEQ multiplex PCR, while TCRdb's copy carries only in-frame clones and drops some. The sample holds more than 100,000 clones; approximately 85% are singletons and the top ten take 6.2%. This sample comprised peripheral blood, obtained on day 0 of AZD1222 vaccination. The source is an adult in good health.

The V call is TRBV5-5, the J call TRBJ2-3; either TRBD1 or TRBD2 may supply D (5 bases each). This CDR3 region has 15 residues. With 4 bases removed from V and 3 bases from J, the gap between germline ends came to 15 bases. In germline, CDR1 is SGHKS, CDR2 YYEKEE (reference sequence). CDR3 nucleotide sequence: TGTGCCAGCAGCCGCCCGGGGCCAGGAACAGATACGCAGTATTTT. This sequence encodes CASSRPGPGTDTQYF.

This clone has more than one count but fewer than ten. This rearrangement joins TRBV5-4 to TRBJ1-2; D might be TRBD1 (6 bases). Trimming cost V 2 bases and J 6 bases, with 23 bases left between them. This CDR3 comprises 17 residues. Germline V lookup: CDR1 SGHNT, CDR2 YYREEE (reference sequence). CDR3 amino acids: CASSFASVVRGKDGYTF. CDR3 nucleotide sequence: TGTGCCAGCAGCTTTGCTTCCGTTGTGAGGGGGAAGGATGGCTACACCTTC.

The chain has TRBV30 and TRBJ2-7; TRBD1 agrees at 12 bases. V shed 0 bases and J 7 bases; nucleotides not matched to a gene: 4. Germline CDR1 is GTSNPN and CDR2 is SVGIG (reference sequence). The CDR3 extends over 14 amino acids. The CDR3 here is CAWSVGDRGREQYF. CDR3 in DNA: TGTGCCTGGAGTGTTGGGGACAGGGGGCGGGAGCAGTACTTC. The variable domain in full, with the rest retrieved from reference TRBV30 and TRBJ2-7, is SQTIHQWPATLVQPVGSPLSLECTVEGTSNPNLYWYRQAAGRGLQLLFYSVGIGQISSEVPQNLSASRPQDRQFILSSKKLLLSDSGFYLCAWSVGDRGREQYFGPGTRLTVT.

The genes are TRBV19 and TRBJ1-4; D remains unclear. V gave up 9 bases and J gave up 6 bases, with 14 bases separating them. Looked up from germline, CDR1 is LNHDA and CDR2 is SQIVND (reference sequence). The CDR3 has 13 amino acids. The CDR3, as DNA: TGTGCCAGCGAATCCGGGAACGATGAAAAACTGTTTTTT. As protein: CASESGNDEKLFF.

This chain links TRBV5-1 with TRBJ1-5, with D unclear. The CDR3 contains 13 residues. Germline V gene sequence: CDR1 SGHRS, CDR2 YFSETQ. The V and J ends lost 0 bases and 7 bases respectively, with 8 bases between them. The CDR3 loop is CASSLEGWQPQHF. CDR3 nucleotides: TGCGCCAGCAGCTTGGAAGGGTGGCAGCCCCAGCATTTT. The entire variable domain, with the rest obtained from reference TRBV5-1 and TRBJ1-5, is as follows: KAGVTQTPRYLIKTRGQQVTLSCSPISGHRSVSWYQQTPGQGLQFLFEYFSETQRNKGNFPGRFSGRQFSNSRSEMNVSTLELGDSALYLCASSLEGWQPQHFGDGTRLSIL.

This chain connects TRBV2 to TRBJ1-1; D is perhaps TRBD1 (5 bases). Trimming shortened V by 10 bases and J by 7 bases, and 25 bases separated the two germline ends. CDR3 length equals 15 residues. CDR1 is SNHLY, CDR2 FYNNEI, per germline. The CDR3 bases are TGTGCCATCACTCGGGAGGGATGGGGTACAGGTGAAGCTTTCTTT. Amino acids: CAITREGWGTGEAFF.

The chain recombines TRBV7-2 with TRBJ1-2, with 9 bases matching TRBD1. The CDR3 has 14 amino acids. The junction had 9 bases not matched to a gene; V was cut back by 5 bases and J by 8 bases. Germline lookup yields CDR1 SGHTA and CDR2 FQGNSA. The CDR3 nucleotides are TGTGCCAGCAGCCAAGACAGACAGGGGGGAGGCTACACCTTC. Translated, it gives CASSQDRQGGGYTF.

The chain couples TRBV19 to TRBJ2-3, with D possibly matching TRBD2 (5 bases). Germline CDR1 and CDR2: LNHDA and SQIVND (reference sequence). V was pared by 5 bases and J by 6 bases, with 9 bases between. The CDR3 spans 12 residues. The CDR3 nucleotides are TGTGCCAGTAGTCCAATAGCGGATACGCAGTATTTT. It yields the protein CASSPIADTQYF. Together with reference TRBV19 and TRBJ2-3, the CDR3 gives the full variable domain: DGGITQSPKYLFRKEGQNVTLSCEQNLNHDAMYWYRQDPGQGLRLIYYSQIVNDFQKGDIAEGYSVSREKKESFPLTVTSAQKNPTAFYLCASSPIADTQYFGPGTRLTVL.

This chain links TRBV5-4 with TRBJ2-3; 14 bases line up with TRBD2. CDR3 length equals 16 residues. The germline V gene has CDR1 SGHNT and CDR2 YYREEE (reference sequence). V dropped 4 bases and J dropped 4; count of bases not matched to a gene: 5. CDR3 sequence (DNA): TGTGCCAGCAGCATACGACTAGCGGGGGGGGCAGATACGCAGTATTTT. It specifies CASSIRLAGGADTQYF.

The V gene is TRBV29-1, the J gene TRBJ2-1; D perhaps matches TRBD2 (6 bases). Between the trimmed V and J ends, which lost 5 bases and 7 bases, there was a span of 18 bases. Germline CDR1 is SQVTM and CDR2 is ANQGSEA. The CDR3 consists of 14 residues. CDR3 protein: CSVPPGTGGNEQFF. The CDR3 bases are TGCAGCGTTCCTCCCGGGACTGGTGGAAATGAGCAGTTCTTC.

The chain couples TRBV12-3 or TRBV12-4 to TRBJ1-2, with D unresolved. With 3 bases removed from V and 8 bases from J, the gap between germline ends came to 13 bases. The length of the CDR3 is 13 residues. CDR3 nucleotide sequence: TGTGCCAGCAGTTTTGGGCAGCTCTGGGGCTACACCTTC. This sequence encodes CASSFGQLWGYTF.

J is TRBJ1-5 and V is TRBV28; D gene uncertain. The CDR3 is 12 amino acids. Trimming took off 6 bases at V and 7 bases at J, with 10 bases between the two ends. The germline V gene encodes CDR1 MDHEN and CDR2 SYDVKM. Written as DNA, the CDR3 is TGTGCCAGCAGCCTAGAGGGCCAGCCCCAGCATTTT. Translated, it gives CASSLEGQPQHF.

The rearrangement uses TRBV4-2 and TRBJ2-7, with 8 bases identical to TRBD1. The V and J ends lost 3 bases and 5 bases, in that order; junction bases with no gene match: 3. This CDR3 has 13 residues. The germline V gene has CDR1 LGHNA and CDR2 YNFKEQ. The CDR3 DNA follows: TGTGCCAGCAGCCAGCAGGGGGCCCACGAGCAGTACTTC. The encoded protein is CASSQQGAHEQYF.

This clone was observed once. The J gene is TRBJ1-1, the V gene TRBV24-1; TRBD1 is a possible D gene (5 bases). This CDR3 has 14 amino acids. Germline values: CDR1 KGHDR, CDR2 SFDVKD. V was trimmed by 4 bases and J by 3 bases, leaving 11 bases between them. The CDR3 protein is CATSEAGTHTEAFF. As DNA, the CDR3 is TGTGCCACCAGTGAGGCCGGGACCCACACTGAAGCTTTCTTT.

The chain is built from TRBV19 and TRBJ1-4; 9 bases agree with TRBD1. V lost 5 bases, J lost 6 bases, and 4 bases stayed unmatched. The CDR3 is 14 residues long. Germline CDR1 LNHDA, CDR2 SQIVND (reference sequence). The CDR3 is CASSSGTGHEKLFF. The CDR3 DNA reads as TGTGCCAGTAGTTCCGGGACAGGGCATGAAAAACTGTTTTTT. The full variable domain, completed using reference TRBV19 and TRBJ1-4, is DGGITQSPKYLFRKEGQNVTLSCEQNLNHDAMYWYRQDPGQGLRLIYYSQIVNDFQKGDIAEGYSVSREKKESFPLTVTSAQKNPTAFYLCASSSGTGHEKLFFGSGTQLSVL.

This sequence joins TRBV11-2 and TRBJ1-1; 7 bases line up with TRBD1. In germline, CDR1 is SGHAT, CDR2 FQNNGV. The CDR3 covers 15 residues. After removal of 1 base from V and 4 bases from J, the junction contained 6 bases not matched to a gene. CDR3 nucleotides: TGTGCCAGCAGCTTAGTCGCAACAGGGGCCACTGAAGCTTTCTTT. The encoded protein is CASSLVATGATEAFF. The full variable domain, completed using reference TRBV11-2 and TRBJ1-1, is EAGVAQSPRYKIIEKRQSVAFWCNPISGHATLYWYQQILGQGPKLLIQFQNNGVVDDSQLPKDRFSAERLKGVDSTLKIQPAKLEDSAVYLCASSLVATGATEAFFGQGTRLTVV.

The chain joins TRBV28 to TRBJ1-2, with TRBD1 matching over 9 bases. The CDR3 loop spans 13 amino acids. Germline V gene data show CDR1 as MDHEN and CDR2 as SYDVKM. The V segment lost 10 bases and the J segment 2 bases; nucleotides outside the gene matches: 5. The CDR3 sequence is CATKTGGNYGYTF. In nucleotides, the CDR3 is TGTGCCACCAAGACAGGGGGGAACTATGGCTACACCTTC.

J is TRBJ1-2 and V is TRBV4-3, with 7 bases matching TRBD1. The trim removed 1 base at V and 4 bases at J, leaving 15 bases unmatched. Germline CDR1 LGHNA, CDR2 YSLEER. CDR3 length: 18 residues. CDR3 protein: CASSQVSSGTVRIYGYTF. CDR3 in DNA: TGCGCCAGCAGCCAAGTGAGTTCCGGGACAGTTCGGATCTATGGCTACACCTTC.

J is TRBJ1-2 and V is TRBV2; 9 nucleotides line up with TRBD1. V shed 4 bases and J 6 bases; nucleotides not matched to a gene: 12. Per germline, CDR1 SNHLY and CDR2 FYNNEI. The CDR3 contains 16 residues. CDR3: CASSGFGQTGGDGYTF. The CDR3 DNA follows: TGTGCCAGCAGTGGCTTCGGGCAGACAGGGGGAGATGGCTACACCTTC.

The rearrangement links TRBV7-6 to TRBJ2-5; D tentatively reads TRBD1 or TRBD2 (5 bases each). This CDR3 is built from 16 residues. Between the trimmed V and J ends, which lost 0 bases and 5 bases, there was a span of 16 bases. The germline gives CDR1 SGHVS, CDR2 FNYEAQ. The CDR3 bases are TGTGCCAGCAGCTTAGCTTCCGGGGCTCTAGGGGAGACCCAGTACTTC. This gives the protein CASSLASGALGETQYF.

The chain has TRBV5-4 and TRBJ1-3, with 9 bases aligning to TRBD1. Trimming cost V 5 bases and J 3 bases; bases outside gene matches: 12. CDR1 and CDR2 from the germline V gene are SGHNT and YYREEE (reference sequence). This CDR3 has 17 residues. The CDR3 is CASSFTPGQGFGNTIYF. The DNA for the CDR3 is TGTGCCAGCAGTTTCACCCCGGGACAGGGATTTGGAAACACCATATATTTT. Full variable domain (remainder filled in from reference TRBV5-4 and TRBJ1-3): ETGVTQSPTHLIKTRGQQVTLRCSSQSGHNTVSWYQQALGQGPQFIFQYYREEENGRGNFPPRFSGLQFPNYSSELNVNALELDDSALYLCASSFTPGQGFGNTIYFGEGSWLTVV.

This chain uses TRBV27 with TRBJ1-3; no reliable D call. Germline CDR1 MNHEY, CDR2 SMNVEV (reference sequence). V was pared by 0 bases and J by 4 bases, with 10 bases between. This CDR3 has 15 amino acids. CDR3 nucleotide sequence: TGTGCCAGCAGTTTATCGTTCTCCCCGGGAAACACCATATATTTT. It yields the protein CASSLSFSPGNTIYF.

This clone has just one count. V gene TRBV28 combines with J gene TRBJ2-3, with D perhaps TRBD2 (5 bases). This CDR3 spans 15 amino acids. V was pared by 5 bases and J by 1 base, with 13 bases between. Germline V CDR1 and CDR2: MDHEN, SYDVKM. The CDR3 DNA reads as TGTGCCAGCAGTCCTGATAGGACTGGCACAGATACGCAGTATTTT. Its protein product is CASSPDRTGTDTQYF.